Listed here are 14 T cell receptor beta chains from one sample, sequenced in a study of cytomegalovirus exposure and HLA in healthy donors. Primers included in the PCR were 60 Vbeta and 13 Jbeta primers. Repertoires were generated with immunoSEQ multiplex PCR, while TCRdb's copy carries only in-frame clones and drops some. The sample shows about 48,000 clones, and roughly 5.5% sits with its ten largest clones. Sequenced material: PBMCs. These receptors were obtained from a male donor in good health and CMV-seropositive.

The rearrangement joins TRBV28 to TRBJ2-5, with TRBD2 matching over 8 bases. Per the germline V gene, CDR1 is MDHEN and CDR2 is SYDVKM. The CDR3 runs to 14 residues. J was trimmed by 5 bases and V by 8 bases; bases with no gene match: 10. For the CDR3, the DNA is TGTGCCAGCGACATCGGTAGCGGGGAGGAGACCCAGTACTTC. As protein: CASDIGSGEETQYF.

The V and J genes are TRBV27 and TRBJ1-5; 9 nucleotides line up with TRBD1. CDR1 and CDR2 from the germline V gene are MNHEY and SMNVEV (reference sequence). Unmatched junction bases numbered 8, after V lost 2 bases and J lost 6 bases. This CDR3 contains 16 residues. For the CDR3, the DNA is TGTGCCAGCAGTTTACACACAGGGGGCGCGGGTCAGCCCCAGCATTTT. Amino acid sequence: CASSLHTGGAGQPQHF.

This rearrangement joins TRBV6-6 to TRBJ1-3, with no clear D. V lost 0 bases and J 10 bases, leaving 10 bases between the germline ends. The CDR3 length is 13 residues. Germline V gives CDR1 MNHNY, CDR2 SVGAGI (reference sequence). This chain's CDR3 is CASSYSSPGTIYF. CDR3 coding DNA: TGTGCCAGCAGTTACTCGAGTCCGGGGACCATATATTTT.

The CDR3 DNA is TGTGCCAGCAGCCGAGGGACATACTACGAGCAGTACTTC. This codes for CASSRGTYYEQYF. The chain has TRBV14 and TRBJ2-7; D possibly corresponds to TRBD1 (6 bases). Germline CDR1 reads SGHDN; CDR2 reads FVKESK. V lost 4 bases and J lost 3, with 10 bases in between. The CDR3 has 13 residues.

The J gene is TRBJ1-1, the V gene TRBV18; 7 nucleotides line up with TRBD1. V lost 8 bases, J lost 3 bases, and 3 bases stayed unmatched. In germline, CDR1 is KGHSH, CDR2 LQKENI. The CDR3 covers 12 residues. In nucleotides, the CDR3 is TGTGCCAGCACCGACAGGGACACTGAAGCTTTCTTT. Residues: CASTDRDTEAFF.

The rearrangement uses TRBV7-2 and TRBJ1-4, with no clear D. The germline V gene has CDR1 SGHTA and CDR2 FQGNSA. CDR3 size: 14 residues. Trimming removed 4 bases from V and 8 bases from J, with 14 bases in between. In nucleotides, the CDR3 is TGTGCCAGCAGCTCCGACTTGCTTTGGGAAAAACTGTTTTTT. It is translated as CASSSDLLWEKLFF. The variable domain in full, completed from reference TRBV7-2 and TRBJ1-4, reads GAGVSQSPSNKVTEKGKDVELRCDPISGHTALYWYRQSLGQGLEFLIYFQGNSAPDKSGLPSDRFSAERTGGSVSTLTIQRTQQEDSAVYLCASSSDLLWEKLFFGSGTQLSVL.

The V gene is TRBV6-1, the J gene TRBJ1-1, with D tentatively TRBD1 (6 bases). Germline loops: CDR1 MNHNS, CDR2 SASEGT. The CDR3 is made up of 11 amino acids. Trimming left V 2 bases short and J 11 bases short, with 9 bases between. The DNA of the CDR3 is TGTGCCAGCAGTGAAAACAGGGCGGCTTTCTTT. Protein sequence: CASSENRAAFF.

The chain has TRBV18 and TRBJ1-1; D is unclear. Germline CDR1 KGHSH, CDR2 LQKENI. V lost 5 bases to trimming and J lost 0 bases, with 4 bases between them. This CDR3 is 12 amino acids long. CDR3 in amino acids: CASSTVNTEAFF. For the CDR3, the DNA is TGTGCCAGCTCAACGGTGAACACTGAAGCTTTCTTT.

CDR3 nucleotides: TGTGCCATCAGGGTAGCGGGGGGTCGCACAGATACGCAGTATTTT. Protein: CAIRVAGGRTDTQYF. The chain uses TRBV10-3 and TRBJ2-3; 10 nucleotides align to TRBD2. The CDR3 covers 15 residues. The trim removed 6 bases at V and 1 base at J, leaving 4 bases unmatched. Germline V gene sequence: CDR1 ENHRY, CDR2 SYGVKD.

V gene TRBV19 combines with J gene TRBJ1-1; weak D call: TRBD1 (6 bases). This CDR3 region has 16 residues. Germline CDR1 is LNHDA and CDR2 is SQIVND (reference sequence). Trimming pared 0 bases from V and 3 bases from J, leaving 14 bases between. CDR3 nucleotide sequence: TGTGCCAGTAGTATAGATCGACTGGACAGATACACTGAAGCTTTCTTT. Translating gives CASSIDRLDRYTEAFF.

J is TRBJ2-5 and V is TRBV9, with D tentatively TRBD1 (6 bases). The CDR3 is 14 residues long. CDR1 is SGDLS, CDR2 YYNGEE, per germline. V lost 2 bases and J lost 2, with 10 bases in between. CDR3 in DNA: TGTGCCAGCAGCGTCGGGACAACGCAAGAGACCCAGTACTTC. This encodes CASSVGTTQETQYF.

This chain joins TRBV7-2 and TRBJ2-1, with 15 bases aligning to TRBD2. Germline values: CDR1 SGHTA, CDR2 FQGNSA. The CDR3 is made up of 15 amino acids. The ends lost 8 bases at V and 10 bases at J; junction bases unmatched: 9. As DNA, the CDR3 is TGTGCCAGCCAGAGGACTAGCGGGGGGGCAAGGGAGCAGTTCTTC. It yields the protein CASQRTSGGAREQFF. Using reference TRBV7-2 and TRBJ2-1 for the parts outside the CDR3, the full variable domain is GAGVSQSPSNKVTEKGKDVELRCDPISGHTALYWYRQSLGQGLEFLIYFQGNSAPDKSGLPSDRFSAERTGGSVSTLTIQRTQQEDSAVYLCASQRTSGGAREQFFGPGTRLTVL.

This sequence joins TRBV5-6 and TRBJ2-3; the match to TRBD1 covers 8 bases. Trimming removed 6 bases from V and 2 bases from J; junction bases left unmatched: 5. CDR1 SGHDT and CDR2 YYEEEE come from the germline V gene. The CDR3 is made up of 14 amino acids. The CDR3 sequence is CASTRDRYTDTQYF. In nucleotides, the CDR3 is TGTGCCAGCACCCGGGACAGGTACACAGATACGCAGTATTTT.

The chain recombines TRBV7-9 with TRBJ2-1; D is possibly TRBD1 (6 bases). The CDR3 has 18 residues. With 2 bases removed from V and 1 base from J, the gap between germline ends came to 18 bases. Germline loops: CDR1 SEHNR, CDR2 FQNEAQ (reference sequence). The CDR3 here is CASSLLGQPPRSYNEQFF. The CDR3 DNA reads as TGTGCCAGCAGCTTACTCGGACAGCCACCCCGATCCTACAATGAGCAGTTCTTC.